This T cell receptor (beta chain) was retrieved from a study of blood T cell repertoires in COVID-19. With V trimmed by 2 bases and J by 6 bases, 10 bases remained unmatched. CDR1 and CDR2 from the germline V gene are MNHEY and SVGAGI. The CDR3 sequence is 16 residues long. In the original workflow: Estimation of nucleated cell counts was performed using reference gene primer amplification. Some clones are missing from TCRdb's copy, which holds only in-frame ones; the method was immunoSEQ multiplex PCR. V, J and clone size are taken as reported in that table, and D and trimming were inferred from the DNA itself. The sample holds around 250,000 clones, 75% to 85% seen once.

Sequencing was done on a sample of PBMCs or T cells enriched from blood (not recorded which). This sequence originates from a woman between 45 and 60 years old with acute COVID-19. V usage is TRBV6-5 and J usage is TRBJ1-2, with 9 positions matching TRBD1. CDR3 sequence: CASSYDTTGGNDGYTF. CDR3 DNA sequence: TGTGCCAGCAGTTACGATACAACAGGGGGCAACGATGGCTACACCTTC.